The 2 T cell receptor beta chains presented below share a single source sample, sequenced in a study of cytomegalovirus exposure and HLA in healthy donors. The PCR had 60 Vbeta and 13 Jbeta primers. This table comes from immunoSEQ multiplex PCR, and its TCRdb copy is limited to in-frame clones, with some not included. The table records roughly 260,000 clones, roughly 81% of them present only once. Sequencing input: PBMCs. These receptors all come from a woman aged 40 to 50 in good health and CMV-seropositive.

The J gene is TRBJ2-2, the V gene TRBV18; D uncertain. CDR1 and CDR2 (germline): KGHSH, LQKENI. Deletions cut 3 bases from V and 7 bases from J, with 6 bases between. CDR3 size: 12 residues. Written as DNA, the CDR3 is TGTGCCAGCTCACCTCAAAACGGGGAGCTGTTTTTT. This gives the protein CASSPQNGELFF.

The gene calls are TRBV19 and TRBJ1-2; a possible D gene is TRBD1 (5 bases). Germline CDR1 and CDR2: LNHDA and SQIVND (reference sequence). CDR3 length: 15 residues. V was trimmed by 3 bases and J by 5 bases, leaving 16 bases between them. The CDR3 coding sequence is TGTGCCAGTAGTATCCCTCTAAGGGGACTGTATGGCTACACCTTC. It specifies CASSIPLRGLYGYTF.